These 14 T cell receptor beta chains were sequenced from one sample in a study of graft-versus-host responses after intestinal transplantation. TCRdb keeps only in-frame clones here, not all; method: immunoSEQ multiplex PCR. The repertoire holds some 13,000 clones, with roughly 86% as singletons. The specimen was PBMCs, collected after intestinal transplantation. Source of these receptors: a human patient who received an intestinal transplant, so some T cells may come from the graft donor.

This sequence joins TRBV6-9 and TRBJ2-7, with D unresolved. CDR1 is MNHGY, CDR2 SVAAGI, per germline. The CDR3 is made up of 11 amino acids. V shed 8 bases and J shed 1 base, with 6 bases lying between them. The CDR3 DNA reads as TGTGCCAGCGTCTATTCCTACGAGCAGTACTTC. It codes for CASVYSYEQYF.

CDR3 DNA: TGTGCCACTCAGACCTCCTACGAGCAGTACTTC. It is translated as CATQTSYEQYF. The V gene is TRBV28, the J gene TRBJ2-7; no reliable D call. From germline, CDR1 is MDHEN and CDR2 SYDVKM. V lost 10 bases to trimming and J lost 0 bases, with 7 bases between them. The CDR3 extends over 11 amino acids.

The chain carries TRBV27 and TRBJ2-7, with 10 bases that match TRBD2. The V gene's germline CDR1 is MNHEY and CDR2 SMNVEV (reference sequence). V trimming: 4 bases; J trimming: 12 bases; junction bases outside the gene matches: 9. The CDR3 spans 13 residues. The CDR3 DNA follows: TGTGCCAGCAGTTCACCCGTAGCGGGAGGCTTGTACTTC. As protein: CASSSPVAGGLYF.

This clone showed up just once. The chain employs TRBV25-1 and TRBJ2-5; D might be TRBD1 or TRBD2, each matching 5 bases. The germline CDR1 and CDR2 sequences are MGHDK and SYGVNS. This CDR3 region has 15 residues. Trimming took 3 bases from V and 5 from J, leaving 16 bases between them. The CDR3 DNA reads as TGTGCCAGCAGTGATCCTGGGGACCCTAAGGAGACCCAGTACTTC. It specifies CASSDPGDPKETQYF. The variable domain in full, completed from reference TRBV25-1 and TRBJ2-5, reads EADIYQTPRYLVIGTGKKITLECSQTMGHDKMYWYQQDPGMELHLIHYSYGVNSTEKGDLSSESTVSRIRTEHFPLTLESARPSHTSQYLCASSDPGDPKETQYFGPGTRLLVL.

The genes are TRBV28 and TRBJ1-3; a weak D match, TRBD1 (5 bases). The CDR3 has 16 residues. Trimming took off 2 bases at V and 2 bases at J, with 13 bases between the two ends. Germline lookup yields CDR1 MDHEN and CDR2 SYDVKM. This CDR3 is CASSLGGTLTGNTIYF. The CDR3 region has the DNA TGTGCCAGCAGTTTAGGGGGGACCCTTACTGGAAACACCATATATTTT.

The V call is TRBV27, the J call TRBJ2-7; TRBD1 might be the D (6 bases). From germline, CDR1 is MNHEY and CDR2 SMNVEV (reference sequence). This CDR3 spans 15 amino acids. V lost 6 bases to trimming and J lost 5 bases, with 20 bases between them. The CDR3 DNA follows: TGTGCCAGCAGGAAACAGGGCGGACGGTTCCACGAGCAGTACTTC. This gives the protein CASRKQGGRFHEQYF.

This clone came up a few times. The CDR3 here is CASSLALGTYEQYF. CDR3 DNA: TGTGCCAGCAGCTTAGCGTTGGGGACCTACGAGCAGTACTTC. V is TRBV7-9 and J is TRBJ2-7; D is undetermined. Per the germline V gene, CDR1 is SEHNR and CDR2 is FQNEAQ (reference sequence). V lost 0 bases and J lost 2, with 8 bases in between. This CDR3 comprises 14 residues.

The chain joins TRBV4-2 to TRBJ2-7; 9 bases line up with TRBD2. The CDR3 is 15 residues long. CDR1 and CDR2 (germline): LGHNA, YNFKEQ. J gave up 4 bases and V 0 bases, and 4 bases lay outside the gene matches. The CDR3 sequence: CASSQDSSGNYEQYF. In DNA form, the CDR3 reads TGTGCCAGCAGCCAAGATTCTAGCGGGAATTACGAGCAGTACTTC.

This chain uses TRBV9 with TRBJ2-3, with TRBD2 as a possible D gene (6 bases). V was shortened by 6 bases and J by 9 bases, with 14 bases between the two germline ends. This CDR3 has 12 amino acids. CDR1 and CDR2 (germline): SGDLS, YYNGEE. The CDR3, as DNA: TGTGCCAGCACCCCATCGGCGGGAACGCAGTATTTT. Translated, it gives CASTPSAGTQYF. The whole variable domain, filled in from reference TRBV9 and TRBJ2-3, reads DSGVTQTPKHLITATGQRVTLRCSPRSGDLSVYWYQQSLDQGLQFLIQYYNGEERAKGNILERFSAQQFPDLHSELNLSSLELGDSALYFCASTPSAGTQYFGPGTRLTVL.

This clone has more than one count but fewer than ten. The CDR3 sequence: CASSIGANYGYTF. DNA for the CDR3: TGTGCCAGTAGTATAGGGGCTAACTATGGCTACACCTTC. The chain employs TRBV19 and TRBJ1-2; no firm D call. The CDR3 is 13 amino acids. The ends were cut back, 1 base at V and 0 bases at J, with 3 bases in the middle. CDR1 is LNHDA, CDR2 SQIVND, per germline (reference sequence).

The gene calls are TRBV5-6 and TRBJ2-7; D is tentatively TRBD1 or TRBD2 (6 bases each). This CDR3 has 13 amino acids. The V and J ends lost 2 bases and 3 bases respectively, with 9 bases between them. The germline V gene encodes CDR1 SGHDT and CDR2 YYEEEE. DNA of the CDR3: TGTGCCAGCAGCTTCGGGGGCGGCTACGAGCAGTACTTC. Residues: CASSFGGGYEQYF.

This clone appeared a few times. This sequence joins TRBV28 and TRBJ2-1; TRBD2 aligns across 15 bases. This CDR3 region has 14 residues. V shed 6 bases, J shed 15 bases, and the junction held 9 bases outside the gene matches. Per germline, CDR1 MDHEN and CDR2 SYDVKM. For the CDR3, the DNA is TGTGCCAGCAGCTTTCTAGGGGGACTAGCGGGAGGGTTCTTC. This codes for CASSFLGGLAGGFF.

This chain connects TRBV25-1 to TRBJ2-3; D unclear. In germline, CDR1 is MGHDK, CDR2 SYGVNS. V lost 4 bases to trimming and J lost 4 bases, with 3 bases between them. The CDR3 sequence is 11 residues long. The CDR3 nucleotides read TGTGCCAGCAGTGTAGCAGATACGCAGTATTTT. Residues: CASSVADTQYF.

The chain is built from TRBV10-1 and TRBJ2-5, with 7 bases identical to TRBD2. CDR3 length: 15 amino acids. Germline V gene sequence: CDR1 WNHNN, CDR2 SYGVQD (reference sequence). Trimming took 3 bases from V and 4 from J; bases not matched to a gene: 8. CDR3 amino acids: CASSDTSVGRETQYF. The CDR3 bases are TGCGCCAGCAGTGATACTAGCGTCGGTCGAGAGACCCAGTACTTC.